This entry concerns a single T cell receptor beta chain. Its antigen is unidentified. The source of the sample is a study of CD8+ T cells in alopecia areata. Study at large: Treatment comprised oral tofacitinib, 5 to 10 mg twice daily, in treated patients. Tofacitinib was given for 6 to 18 months, then stopped for 6 months.

Germline V gene lookup returns CDR1 SEHNR and CDR2 FQNEAQ (reference sequence). Trimming removed 4 bases at V and 2 bases at J, with 11 bases between. The CDR3 length is 14 residues. Notes on the study in general: In scalp, tofacitinib significantly decreased clonality and expanded CD8+ clones among the top 100.

Sequencing relied on a cDNA template that was reverse transcribed from extracted RNA. Sequenced by immunoSEQ multiplex PCR; TCRdb stores in-frame clones only, minus some. This sample has roughly 250,000 clones, with 60% found just once. Treatment in this sample: oral pan-JAK inhibitor, 5-10 mg twice daily. This TCR derives from a human donor with alopecia areata. The material sequenced was CD4+ T cells sorted from blood, taken around week 54, from a patient treated with tofacitinib. The chain recombines TRBV7-9 with TRBJ1-2; possible D gene TRBD1, 5 bases. The CDR3 loop is CASSSTDTNYGYTF. The CDR3 bases are TGTGCCAGCAGCTCTACGGACACAAACTATGGCTACACCTTC.